This TCR beta chain is from a study of T-cell reconstitution after alpha-beta-depleted transplantation in children. This clonotype occurred many times. During its preparation, the TCRbeta library received unique molecular identifiers. TCRdb re-called the PCR reads through MiXCR, storing one row per CDR3 protein. The sample has tens of thousands of distinct CDR3 sequences; 6% to 8% are singletons. CDR1 and CDR2 from the germline V gene are MNHEY and SVGAGI. V lost 7 bases to trimming and J lost 5 bases, with 17 bases between them. The CDR3 is made up of 14 amino acids. V and J are TRBV6-5 and TRBJ1-1; perhaps TRBD1 as D (5 bases). Sequencing used PBMCs from the stem cell graft donor, obtained from the stem cell graft. This clonotype originated in a human donor who donated a stem cell graft to a child with acute lymphoblastic leukemia. The CDR3 loop is CASMPGRGGTEAFF. CDR3 nucleotides: TGTGCCAGCATGCCTGGGAGGGGAGGGACTGAAGCTTTCTTT.